These 5 T cell receptor beta chains came from one sample sequenced in a study of T cell responses to AZD1222 COVID-19 vaccine. Profiled with immunoSEQ multiplex PCR; TCRdb holds only in-frame clones, not every one. This sample has about 140,000 clones; approximately 92% occur once, and the top ten carry roughly 1.5%. Material: peripheral blood, obtained on day 0 of AZD1222 vaccination. The receptors here all came from an adult in good health.

The CDR3 spells CASSVGGGNNEQFF. CDR3 bases: TGTGCCAGCAGCGTAGGAGGGGGTAACAATGAGCAGTTCTTC. This rearrangement joins TRBV9 to TRBJ2-1, with D perhaps TRBD1 (6 bases). In germline, CDR1 is SGDLS, CDR2 YYNGEE. The CDR3 runs 14 residues. V dropped 0 bases and J dropped 5 bases, with 9 bases sitting between them.

J is TRBJ1-2 and V is TRBV28; maybe TRBD1 (5 bases). CDR1 and CDR2 from the germline V gene are MDHEN and SYDVKM. The CDR3 is 13 residues long. Trimming stripped 3 bases from V and 3 bases from J, with 8 bases between. CDR3 in DNA: TGTGCCAGCAGTTTGGGGGTATACTATGGCTACACCTTC. Translated: CASSLGVYYGYTF.

The V call is TRBV7-8, the J call TRBJ1-2, with TRBD1 as a possible D gene (5 bases). The CDR3 spans 17 residues. Germline V gene lookup returns CDR1 SGHVS and CDR2 FQNEAQ. Trimming shortened V by 0 bases and J by 2 bases, and 16 bases separated the two germline ends. CDR3 bases: TGTGCCAGCAGCTTAGCTGCGGGGGTAATCCTGAACTATGGCTACACCTTC. Translation gives CASSLAAGVILNYGYTF.

Turning to this clone: This sample also contains other DNA sequences that code for the same CDR3. The chain couples TRBV5-1 to TRBJ2-3, with D hard to call. The CDR3 covers 11 residues. The V end was cut by 2 bases, the J end by 6 bases, with 4 bases between. Germline loops: CDR1 SGHRS, CDR2 YFSETQ. The CDR3 nucleotides are TGCGCCAGCAGCTTAGGGGATACGCAGTATTTT. Translated, it gives CASSLGDTQYF.

The chain uses TRBV5-1 and TRBJ2-2, with D hard to call. The CDR3 is made up of 16 amino acids. V shed 1 base and J shed 1 base, with 11 bases lying between them. Germline CDR1 and CDR2: SGHRS and YFSETQ. The CDR3: CASSLNPELNTGELFF. The DNA of the CDR3 is TGCGCCAGCAGCTTGAACCCGGAACTGAACACCGGGGAGCTGTTTTTT.